Listed below are T cell receptor beta chains from one sample, sequenced in a study of immune evolution from preneoplasia to lung adenocarcinoma. Assay: immunoSEQ multiplex PCR; the TCRdb copy retains only in-frame clones and omits some. This sample has 5,000 to 7,000 clones, with more than 80% found just once. Input material: FFPE invasive lung adenocarcinoma tissue. The origin of the receptors is a person between 45 and 75 years old with lung adenocarcinoma. Both conserved end residues are part of each CDR3. The order of the fields is J gene, V gene, D gene, clone size, CDR3 DNA, CDR3 protein. The D gene is left open where the match is weak. Clone size is shown for a subset of rows, as once, few, many or a class of expanded clone.

TRBJ2-1 TRBV7-9 TRBD2 . TGTGCCAGCAGCCCCTTGTCTAGCGGGAACTATGAGCAGTTCTTC CASSPLSSGNYEQFF
TRBJ2-7 TRBV7-9 . once TGTGCCAGCAGCTTAGCCAACGGGGACTACGAGCAGTACTTC CASSLANGDYEQYF
TRBJ1-4 TRBV7-9 . once TGTGCCAGCAGCTTAGGGGGGAATGAAAAACTGTTTTTT CASSLGGNEKLFF
TRBJ1-2 TRBV7-8 . . TGTGCCAGCAGCTTAGGAGGGAGGATAGGCTACACCTTC CASSLGGRIGYTF
TRBJ1-1 TRBV5-6 . . TGTGCCAGCAGCTTGGGACTTGAAGCTTTCTTT CASSLGLEAFF
TRBJ2-3 TRBV14 TRBD2 . TGTGCCAGCAGCCTAGCGGGACTGTGGGATACGCAGTATTTT CASSLAGLWDTQYF
TRBJ1-5 TRBV29-1 TRBD1 . TGCAGCGTCGCGGGACAGAGCAATCAGCCCCAGCATTTT CSVAGQSNQPQHF
TRBJ2-7 TRBV19 TRBD1 . TGTGCCAGTAGTATAGACTCGACAGGGGGGTCCTACGAGCAGTACTTC CASSIDSTGGSYEQYF
TRBJ1-3 TRBV7-6 TRBD1 . TGTGCCAGCAGCCCTAGGACAGGTCTCTCTGGAAACACCATATATTTT CASSPRTGLSGNTIYF
TRBJ1-1 TRBV5-1 . . TGCGCCAGCAGCTTATCGATCTCGGTTCGCACGGCTTTCTTT CASSLSISVRTAFF
TRBJ1-4 TRBV6-6 . few TGTGCCAGCAGTTCGCCCCGGGGGATTAATGAAAAACTGTTTTTT CASSSPRGINEKLFF
TRBJ2-3 TRBV11-2 TRBD1 . TGTGCCAGCAGCCCCGGACAGGGCTGGTGGTACACAGATACGCAGTATTTT CASSPGQGWWYTDTQYF
TRBJ1-1 TRBV7-9 . . TGTGCCAGCAGCTACGAGGGGGTGGGAACTGAAGCTTTCTTT CASSYEGVGTEAFF
TRBJ2-1 TRBV18 TRBD2 . TGTGCCAGCTCACCAAGGAGGTTGGAACTAGCGGCACACAATGAGCAGTTCTTC CASSPRRLELAAHNEQFF
TRBJ2-1 TRBV10-3 TRBD2 . TGTGCCATCAGAGGACTAGCGAACAATGAGCAGTTCTTC CAIRGLANNEQFF
TRBJ2-5 TRBV2 TRBD2 . TGTGCCAGTGGGACTAGCGGGAGTGTAGAGACCCAGTACTTC CASGTSGSVETQYF
TRBJ2-5 TRBV5-1 . . TGCGCCAGCAGCTCAGGGCCAAGCCAAGAGACCCAGTACTTC CASSSGPSQETQYF
TRBJ2-5 TRBV4-1 . . TGCGCCAGCAGCCAAGATCGGGGAGGCGGCGGAACCCAGTACTTC CASSQDRGGGGTQYF
TRBJ1-1 TRBV6-5 . . TGTGCCAGCAGTTACTCCCCGGACACTGAAGCTTTCTTT CASSYSPDTEAFF
TRBJ1-3 TRBV9 . . TGTGCCAGCAGCGTATCGGGAGGTGGAAACACCATATATTTT CASSVSGGGNTIYF
TRBJ2-7 TRBV19 TRBD2 few TGTGCCAGTAGACGAAACCCGGGGGGGGCCGACGAGCAGTACTTC CASRRNPGGADEQYF
TRBJ2-7 TRBV7-9 . . TGTGCCAGCTCACGGGAATACGAGCAGTACTTC CASSREYEQYF
TRBJ2-4 TRBV6-5 . . TGTGCCAGCCGGGGCCTTGAAAACATTCAGTACTTC CASRGLENIQYF
TRBJ2-1 TRBV28 . . TGTGCCAGCAGTGGGACCCGATCCTACAATGAGCAGTTCTTC CASSGTRSYNEQFF
TRBJ2-3 TRBV5-1 . . TGCGCCAGCAGCCAGGAGAACAGGGTCACAGATACGCAGTATTTT CASSQENRVTDTQYF
TRBJ1-1 TRBV7-2 . . TGTGCCAGCAGCTTAGGTTATAATAGGGGCGTGAACACTGAAGCTTTCTTT CASSLGYNRGVNTEAFF
TRBJ2-7 TRBV7-9 . . TGTGCCAGCAGCTTAGCAGGGGGGAGCACCTACGAGCAGTACTTC CASSLAGGSTYEQYF
TRBJ2-6 TRBV7-8 . . TGTGCCAGCAGTCCCCCTCCGGTACGATCTGGGGCCAACGTCCTGACTTTC CASSPPPVRSGANVLTF
TRBJ1-1 TRBV11-2 . . TGTGCCAGCAGCTTAAGTTGGGGGGGGGACACTGAAGCTTTCTTT CASSLSWGGDTEAFF
TRBJ2-1 TRBV10-2 TRBD2 . TGCGCCAGCAGTGATATTCTAGCGGGAGAAGCCAATGAGCAGTTCTTC CASSDILAGEANEQFF
TRBJ2-5 TRBV28 TRBD2 . TGTGCCAGCAGTTCTGGGACTAGAATAGAGACCCAGTACTTC CASSSGTRIETQYF
TRBJ1-2 TRBV7-8 . . TGTGCCAGCAGCTTAGAGAGGAACCGCGGCTACACCTTC CASSLERNRGYTF
TRBJ2-3 TRBV28 . once TGTGCCAGCAGGACCGGCGGTCTAAGCACAGATACGCAGTATTTT CASRTGGLSTDTQYF
TRBJ2-7 TRBV27 . few TGTGCCAGCAGTTTACAGGGGCGCTACGAGCAGTACTTC CASSLQGRYEQYF
TRBJ2-3 TRBV30 . . TGTGCCTGGAGCCCACGGTCTGGCACAGATACGCAGTATTTT CAWSPRSGTDTQYF
TRBJ1-4 TRBV5-6 . . TGTGCCAGCAGCTTCGGGGGGGCTGCTAATGAAAAACTGTTTTTT CASSFGGAANEKLFF